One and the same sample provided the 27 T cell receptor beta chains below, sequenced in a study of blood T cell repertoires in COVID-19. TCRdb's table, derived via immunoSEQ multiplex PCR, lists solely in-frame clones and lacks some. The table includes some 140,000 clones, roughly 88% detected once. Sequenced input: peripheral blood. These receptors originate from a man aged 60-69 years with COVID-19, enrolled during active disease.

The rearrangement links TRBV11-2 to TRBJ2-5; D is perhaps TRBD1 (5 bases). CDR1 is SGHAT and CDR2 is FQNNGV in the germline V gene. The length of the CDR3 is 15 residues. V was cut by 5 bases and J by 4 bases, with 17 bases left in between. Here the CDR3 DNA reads TGTGCCAGCAGCCCAAAGGTGGGAAGGGGAGAGACCCAGTACTTC. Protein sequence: CASSPKVGRGETQYF.

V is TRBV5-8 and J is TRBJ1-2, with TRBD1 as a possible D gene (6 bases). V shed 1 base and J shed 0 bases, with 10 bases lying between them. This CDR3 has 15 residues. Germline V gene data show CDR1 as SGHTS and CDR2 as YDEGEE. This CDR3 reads CASSLQAGANYGYTF. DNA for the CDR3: TGTGCCAGCAGCTTGCAAGCAGGGGCTAACTATGGCTACACCTTC.

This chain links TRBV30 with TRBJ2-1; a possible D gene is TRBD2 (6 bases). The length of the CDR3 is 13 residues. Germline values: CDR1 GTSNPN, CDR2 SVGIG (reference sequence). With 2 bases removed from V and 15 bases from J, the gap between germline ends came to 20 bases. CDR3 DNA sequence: TGTGCCTGGAGTCTACCGGGACTGGCACGGCCGTTCTTC. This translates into CAWSLPGLARPFF.

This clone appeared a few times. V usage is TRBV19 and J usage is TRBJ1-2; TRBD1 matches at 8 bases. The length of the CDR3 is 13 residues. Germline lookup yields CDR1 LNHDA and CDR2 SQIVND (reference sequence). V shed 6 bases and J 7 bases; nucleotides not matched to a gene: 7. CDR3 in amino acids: CASSVTGVLGYTF. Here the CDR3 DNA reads TGTGCCAGTAGCGTGACAGGGGTTCTTGGCTACACCTTC.

The DNA for the CDR3 is TGTGCCACCAGGGACTTAGCCTCTGGAAACACCATATATTTT. Translation gives CATRDLASGNTIYF. V is TRBV15 and J is TRBJ1-3; D is unresolved. From germline, CDR1 is LNHNV and CDR2 YYDKDF (reference sequence). This CDR3 has 14 residues. The germline V and J ends were trimmed by 6 bases and 0 bases, with 9 bases remaining between them. The variable domain in full, with the rest retrieved from reference TRBV15 and TRBJ1-3, is DAMVIQNPRYQVTQFGKPVTLSCSQTLNHNVMYWYQQKSSQAPKLLFHYYDKDFNNEADTPDNFQSRRPNTSFCFLDIRSPGLGDTAMYLCATRDLASGNTIYFGEGSWLTVV.

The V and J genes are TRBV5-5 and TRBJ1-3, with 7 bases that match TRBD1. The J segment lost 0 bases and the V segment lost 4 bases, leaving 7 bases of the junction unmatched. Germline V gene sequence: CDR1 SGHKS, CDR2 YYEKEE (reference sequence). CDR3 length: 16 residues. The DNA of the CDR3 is TGTGCCAGCAGCATGGGGGACAGCCACTCTGGAAACACCATATATTTT. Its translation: CASSMGDSHSGNTIYF.

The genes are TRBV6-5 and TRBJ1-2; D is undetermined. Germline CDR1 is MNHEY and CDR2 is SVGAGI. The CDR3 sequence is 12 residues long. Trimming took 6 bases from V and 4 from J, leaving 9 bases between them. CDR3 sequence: CASSQVGYGYTF. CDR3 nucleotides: TGTGCCAGCAGCCAGGTCGGCTATGGCTACACCTTC.

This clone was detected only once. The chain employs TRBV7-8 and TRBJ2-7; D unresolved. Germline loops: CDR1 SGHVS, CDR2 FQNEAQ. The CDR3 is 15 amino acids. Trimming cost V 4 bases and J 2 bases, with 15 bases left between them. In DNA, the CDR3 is TGTGCCAGCAGCTCCAGCCTGGGCGAAACCTACGAGCAGTACTTC. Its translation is CASSSSLGETYEQYF.

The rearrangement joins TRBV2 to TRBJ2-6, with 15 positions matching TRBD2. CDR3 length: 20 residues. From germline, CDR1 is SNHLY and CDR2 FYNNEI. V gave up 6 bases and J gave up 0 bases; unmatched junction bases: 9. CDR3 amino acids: CASRTGTSGGTSSGANVLTF. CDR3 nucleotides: TGTGCCAGCAGGACAGGGACTAGCGGGGGGACGAGCTCTGGGGCCAACGTCCTGACTTTC.

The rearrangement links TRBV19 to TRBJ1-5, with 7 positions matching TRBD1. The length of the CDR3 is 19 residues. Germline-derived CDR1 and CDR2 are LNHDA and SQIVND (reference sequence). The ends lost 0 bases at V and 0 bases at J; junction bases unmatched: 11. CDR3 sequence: CASSIDLRGATHSNQPQHF. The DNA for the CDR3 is TGTGCCAGTAGTATAGATCTCAGGGGGGCGACCCATAGCAATCAGCCCCAGCATTTT. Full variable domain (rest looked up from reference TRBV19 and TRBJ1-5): DGGITQSPKYLFRKEGQNVTLSCEQNLNHDAMYWYRQDPGQGLRLIYYSQIVNDFQKGDIAEGYSVSREKKESFPLTVTSAQKNPTAFYLCASSIDLRGATHSNQPQHFGDGTRLSIL.

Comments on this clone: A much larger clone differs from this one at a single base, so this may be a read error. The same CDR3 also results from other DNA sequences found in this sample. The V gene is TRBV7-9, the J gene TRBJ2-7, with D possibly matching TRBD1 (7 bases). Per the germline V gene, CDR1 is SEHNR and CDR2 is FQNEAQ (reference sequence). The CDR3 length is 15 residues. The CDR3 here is CASSFTDRDSYEQYF. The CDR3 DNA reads TGTGCCAGCAGCTTCACCGACAGGGACTCCTACGAGCAATACTTC.

In nucleotides, the CDR3 is TGTGCCAGCAGCTCGACAGATAATCAGCCCCAGCATTTT. This sequence encodes CASSSTDNQPQHF. The chain couples TRBV7-8 to TRBJ1-5, with a possible D match to TRBD1 (5 bases). V was shortened by 4 bases and J by 4 bases, with 8 bases between the two germline ends. Germline V gene lookup returns CDR1 SGHVS and CDR2 FQNEAQ. The CDR3 has 13 amino acids. The whole variable domain, remainder taken from reference TRBV7-8 and TRBJ1-5, is GAGVSQSPRYKVAKRGQDVALRCDPISGHVSLFWYQQALGQGPEFLTYFQNEAQLDKSGLPSDRFFAERPEGSVSTLKIQRTQQEDSAVYLCASSSTDNQPQHFGDGTRLSIL.

CDR3 sequence (DNA): TGTGCCAGCAGTGAGGACAGGGTAGGGGGCTACACCTTC. It yields the protein CASSEDRVGGYTF. The V call is TRBV6-1, the J call TRBJ1-2; 8 bases are a match to TRBD1. Trimming removed 3 bases from V and 8 bases from J; junction bases left unmatched: 5. CDR3 length: 13 residues. Germline V gene sequence: CDR1 MNHNS, CDR2 SASEGT.

The CDR3 DNA reads as TGCGCCAGCAGCCAAGTCCCCCTTGGACAGGACAATCAGCCCCAGCATTTT. Translation gives CASSQVPLGQDNQPQHF. This chain uses TRBV4-3 with TRBJ1-5, with 7 nucleotides matching TRBD1. V shed 1 base, J shed 3 bases, and the junction held 9 bases outside the gene matches. The CDR3 is 17 amino acids. Germline values: CDR1 LGHNA, CDR2 YSLEER.

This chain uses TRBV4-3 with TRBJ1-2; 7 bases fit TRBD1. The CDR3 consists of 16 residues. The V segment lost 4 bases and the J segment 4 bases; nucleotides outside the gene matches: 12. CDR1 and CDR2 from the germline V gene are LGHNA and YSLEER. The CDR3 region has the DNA TGCGCCAGCAGCCGATCTACAGGGGAGCGGTTCTATGGCTACACCTTC. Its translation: CASSRSTGERFYGYTF.

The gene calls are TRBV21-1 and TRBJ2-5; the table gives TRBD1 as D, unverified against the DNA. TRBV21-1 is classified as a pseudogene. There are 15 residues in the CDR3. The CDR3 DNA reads TGTGCCAGCAGCATGACAGGGGGCTCCCTTAGAGCCCAGTACTTC. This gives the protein CASSMTGGSLRAQYF.

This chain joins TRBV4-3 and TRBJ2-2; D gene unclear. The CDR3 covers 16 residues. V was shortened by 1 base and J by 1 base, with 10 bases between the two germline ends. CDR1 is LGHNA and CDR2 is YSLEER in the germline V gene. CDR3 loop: CASSQAPAWNTGELFF. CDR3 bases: TGCGCCAGCAGCCAAGCCCCCGCGTGGAACACCGGGGAGCTGTTTTTT.

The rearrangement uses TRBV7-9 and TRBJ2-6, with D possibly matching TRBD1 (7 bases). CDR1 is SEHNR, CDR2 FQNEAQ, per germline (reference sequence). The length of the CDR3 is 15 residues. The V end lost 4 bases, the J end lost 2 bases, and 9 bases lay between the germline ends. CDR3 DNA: TGTGCCAGCAGCTCCAGGGGGGCTGGGGCCAACGTCCTGACTTTC. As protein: CASSSRGAGANVLTF.

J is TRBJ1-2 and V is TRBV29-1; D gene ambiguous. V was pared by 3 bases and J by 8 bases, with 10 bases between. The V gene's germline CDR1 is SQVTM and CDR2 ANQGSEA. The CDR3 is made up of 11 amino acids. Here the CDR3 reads CSVDSGPGYTF. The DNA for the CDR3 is TGCAGCGTTGATTCTGGGCCCGGCTACACCTTC.

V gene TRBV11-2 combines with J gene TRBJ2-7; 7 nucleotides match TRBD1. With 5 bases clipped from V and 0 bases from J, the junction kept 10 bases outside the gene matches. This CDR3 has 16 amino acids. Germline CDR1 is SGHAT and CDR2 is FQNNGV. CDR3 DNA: TGTGCCAGCAGCACATATGACAGGGTCCTCTCCTACGAGCAGTACTTC. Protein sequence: CASSTYDRVLSYEQYF.

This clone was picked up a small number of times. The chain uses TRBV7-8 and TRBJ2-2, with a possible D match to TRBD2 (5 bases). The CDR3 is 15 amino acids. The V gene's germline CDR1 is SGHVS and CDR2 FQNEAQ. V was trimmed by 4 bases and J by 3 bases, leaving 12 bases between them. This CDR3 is CASSYGVADTGELFF. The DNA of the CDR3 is TGTGCCAGCAGCTACGGGGTTGCGGACACCGGGGAGCTGTTTTTT.

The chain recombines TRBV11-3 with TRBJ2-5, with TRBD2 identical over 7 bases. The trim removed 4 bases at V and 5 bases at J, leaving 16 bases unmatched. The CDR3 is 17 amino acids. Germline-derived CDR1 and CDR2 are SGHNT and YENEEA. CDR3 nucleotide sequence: TGTGCCAGCAGCTCCTCATTGGGGAGGGGCGGAGGGGAGACCCAGTACTTC. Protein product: CASSSSLGRGGGETQYF.

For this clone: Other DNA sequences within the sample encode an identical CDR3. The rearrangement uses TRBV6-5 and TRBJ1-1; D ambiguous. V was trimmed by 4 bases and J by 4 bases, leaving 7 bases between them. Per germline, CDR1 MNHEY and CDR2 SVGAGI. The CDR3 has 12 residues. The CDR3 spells CASSSTGTEAFF. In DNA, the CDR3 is TGTGCCAGCAGTTCAACGGGCACTGAAGCTTTCTTT.

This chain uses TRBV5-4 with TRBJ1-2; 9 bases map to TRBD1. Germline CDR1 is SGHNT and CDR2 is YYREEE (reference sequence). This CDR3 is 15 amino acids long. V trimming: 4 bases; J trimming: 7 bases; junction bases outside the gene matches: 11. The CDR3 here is CASSQLGTGYGGYTF. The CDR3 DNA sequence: TGTGCCAGCAGCCAACTAGGGACAGGGTACGGTGGCTACACCTTC. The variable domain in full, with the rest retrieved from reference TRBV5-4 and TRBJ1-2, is ETGVTQSPTHLIKTRGQQVTLRCSSQSGHNTVSWYQQALGQGPQFIFQYYREEENGRGNFPPRFSGLQFPNYSSELNVNALELDDSALYLCASSQLGTGYGGYTFGSGTRLTVV.

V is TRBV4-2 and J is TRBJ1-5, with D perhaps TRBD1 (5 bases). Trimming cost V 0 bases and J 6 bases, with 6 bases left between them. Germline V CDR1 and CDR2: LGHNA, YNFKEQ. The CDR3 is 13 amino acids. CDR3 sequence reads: CASSQEGGQPQHF. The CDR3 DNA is TGTGCCAGCAGCCAAGAGGGGGGTCAGCCCCAGCATTTT.

CDR3 region: CASSPGLRRGGEQYF. The DNA of the CDR3 is TGTGCCAGCAGCCCCGGGTTGAGGAGGGGAGGAGAGCAGTACTTC. V usage is TRBV7-2 and J usage is TRBJ2-7; tentatively, D is TRBD2 (6 bases). CDR1 and CDR2 from the germline V gene are SGHTA and FQGNSA. Trimming left V 5 bases short and J 7 bases short, with 21 bases between. This CDR3 is 15 amino acids long. The full variable domain, its missing parts supplied by reference TRBV7-2 and TRBJ2-7, is GAGVSQSPSNKVTEKGKDVELRCDPISGHTALYWYRQSLGQGLEFLIYFQGNSAPDKSGLPSDRFSAERTGGSVSTLTIQRTQQEDSAVYLCASSPGLRRGGEQYFGPGTRLTVT.

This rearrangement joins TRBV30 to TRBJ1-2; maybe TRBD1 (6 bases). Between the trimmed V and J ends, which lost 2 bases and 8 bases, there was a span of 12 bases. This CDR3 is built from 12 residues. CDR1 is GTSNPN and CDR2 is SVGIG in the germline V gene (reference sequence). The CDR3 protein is CAWSMGAAGYTF. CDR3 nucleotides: TGTGCCTGGAGTATGGGGGCGGCAGGCTACACCTTC.